This TCR beta chain appears in the sequencing data of a study of somatic mutations in cytotoxic T cells in rheumatoid arthritis. The V gene's germline CDR1 is LNHDA and CDR2 SQIVND (reference sequence). Trimming stripped 8 bases from V and 1 base from J, with 15 bases between. The CDR3 consists of 15 residues. The protocol was immunoSEQ multiplex PCR, while the TCRdb copy is restricted to in-frame clones and leaves out a portion. The table records about 7,100 clones, roughly 77% of them present only once. Each population, CD4+ and CD8+ cells, was isolated by positive magnetic bead selection and checked for purity by flow cytometry.

This chain uses TRBV19 with TRBJ1-5; maybe TRBD1 (5 bases). The clonotype originates from an adult with rheumatoid arthritis. The sequencing sample was made of CD8+ T cells sorted from blood. The CDR3 DNA reads TGTGCCAGTCGCTCCCAGGGTGGGAGCAATCAGCCCCAGCATTTT. Translation gives CASRSQGGSNQPQHF. The full variable domain, completed using reference TRBV19 and TRBJ1-5, is DGGITQSPKYLFRKEGQNVTLSCEQNLNHDAMYWYRQDPGQGLRLIYYSQIVNDFQKGDIAEGYSVSREKKESFPLTVTSAQKNPTAFYLCASRSQGGSNQPQHFGDGTRLSIL.